What follows is one TCR beta chain and its context. Its matching antigen is unknown. With template switching, a universal primer site was added, and the cDNA carried unique molecular identifiers. One entry per CDR3 protein results from TCRdb running MiXCR on the 5' RACE reads. This table has more than 400,000 distinct CDR3 sequences, nearly 15% appearing once. This specimen belongs to a study of identical twins. CDR3 length: 18 residues. With V trimmed by 11 bases and J by 4 bases, 19 bases remained unmatched. Overall study results and limits: Fewer insertions were carried by abundant cord blood beta clonotypes, but none was seen in memory repertoires.

The same data also went into a second study, on yellow fever vaccine responses in identical twins.

This receptor was taken from a woman aged 18-30 years in good health. The specimen was CD4+ T cells sorted from blood. V is TRBV12-3 or TRBV12-4 and J is TRBJ2-1, with 11 positions matching TRBD2. For the CDR3, the DNA is TGTGCCTGCTGTTTAGAGGTTGGGACTAGCGGAAGATACAATGAGCAGTTCTTC. This sequence encodes CACCLEVGTSGRYNEQFF.